The next 29 T cell receptor beta chains were all read from a single sample in a study of T cell responses to AZD1222 COVID-19 vaccine. Assay: immunoSEQ multiplex PCR; the TCRdb copy retains only in-frame clones and omits some. The repertoire holds 120,000 to 150,000 clones, with around 88% as singletons. The sample consisted of peripheral blood, taken on day 0 of AZD1222 vaccination. These receptor sequences come from an adult in good health.

The J gene is TRBJ1-5, the V gene TRBV11-2, with D uncertain. The CDR3 has 13 residues. The V end lost 1 base, the J end lost 5 bases, and 6 bases lay between the germline ends. Germline loops: CDR1 SGHAT, CDR2 FQNNGV. The CDR3 nucleotides are TGTGCCAGCAGCTTAGGTACGGATCAGCCCCAGCATTTT. Residues: CASSLGTDQPQHF.

This clone showed up just once. This chain joins TRBV5-5 and TRBJ1-5, with a weak D call TRBD1 (5 bases). V lost 3 bases and J 6 bases, leaving 13 bases between the germline ends. Germline V gives CDR1 SGHKS, CDR2 YYEKEE (reference sequence). The CDR3 has 14 residues. CDR3 loop: CASSSLGGSQPQHF. The CDR3 DNA reads as TGTGCCAGCAGCTCTCTCGGGGGGAGTCAGCCCCAGCATTTT. The whole variable domain, filled in from reference TRBV5-5 and TRBJ1-5, reads DAGVTQSPTHLIKTRGQQVTLRCSPISGHKSVSWYQQVLGQGPQFIFQYYEKEERGRGNFPDRFSARQFPNYSSELNVNALLLGDSALYLCASSSLGGSQPQHFGDGTRLSIL.

This chain links TRBV6-5 with TRBJ1-5; D remains unclear. The germline V gene has CDR1 MNHEY and CDR2 SVGAGI. The CDR3 consists of 12 residues. With 8 bases removed from V and 2 bases from J, the gap between germline ends came to 7 bases. The CDR3 coding sequence is TGTGCCAGCCCGGAGGGCAATCAGCCCCAGCATTTT. Its protein product is CASPEGNQPQHF.

The CDR3, as DNA: TGTGCCAGCAGCTCCCGTCGCCCCGGGACAGGGGGGAACTACAATGAGCAGTTCTTC. Its protein is CASSSRRPGTGGNYNEQFF. The chain links TRBV7-2 to TRBJ2-1, with 11 bases fitting TRBD1. J lost 3 bases, V lost 4 bases, and 14 bases had no gene match. Germline assignment: CDR1 SGHTA and CDR2 FQGNSA. This CDR3 contains 19 residues.

This clone was recorded a few times. The rearrangement joins TRBV2 to TRBJ2-7; no definite D call. The CDR3 loop spans 10 amino acids. V dropped 9 bases and J dropped 2 bases, with 5 bases sitting between them. CDR1 is SNHLY, CDR2 FYNNEI, per germline. CDR3 amino acids: CASVAYEQYF. CDR3 nucleotides: TGTGCCAGTGTCGCCTACGAGCAGTACTTC.

This chain uses TRBV10-3 with TRBJ2-1; 9 bases fit TRBD2. The V segment lost 0 bases and the J segment 4 bases; nucleotides outside the gene matches: 4. This CDR3 comprises 16 residues. Germline V gene data show CDR1 as ENHRY and CDR2 as SYGVKD. The CDR3 nucleotides read TGTGCCATCAGTGAGTCGGCGGGAGGGCTATACAATGAGCAGTTCTTC. This translates into CAISESAGGLYNEQFF.

The rearrangement links TRBV11-1 to TRBJ2-7; D is uncertain. V was clipped by 4 bases and J by 2 bases, with 12 bases between them. Germline CDR1 reads SGHAT; CDR2 reads FQDESV (reference sequence). This CDR3 has 14 amino acids. CDR3 in DNA: TGTGCCAGCAGCTCGGTACTACGGCCCTACGAGCAGTACTTC. Translation: CASSSVLRPYEQYF.

This clone was detected only once. V is TRBV7-2 and J is TRBJ1-5; D is unresolved. V lost 5 bases and J 3 bases, leaving 20 bases between the germline ends. CDR1 and CDR2 (germline): SGHTA, FQGNSA. The CDR3 is 17 amino acids. CDR3: CASSRPPPDGLNQPQHF. The CDR3 DNA sequence: TGTGCCAGCAGCCGCCCCCCCCCGGACGGTCTCAATCAGCCCCAGCATTTT.

This chain uses TRBV6-7 with TRBJ2-7; no definite D call. TRBV6-7 is assigned to the ORF class and has an uncertain function. The V end was cut by 0 bases, the J end by 4 bases, with 13 bases between. The CDR3 is 15 residues long. The CDR3 loop reads CASSYSRLYRYEQYF. Written as DNA, the CDR3 is TGTGCCAGCAGTTACTCGAGGTTGTATCGGTACGAGCAGTACTTC.

The chain employs TRBV5-1 and TRBJ2-7; 9 bases align to TRBD2. The J segment lost 3 bases and the V segment lost 4 bases, leaving 5 bases of the junction unmatched. The CDR3 length is 14 residues. Germline CDR1 is SGHRS and CDR2 is YFSETQ. The CDR3 region is CASSVTSGVYEQYF. In nucleotides, the CDR3 is TGCGCCAGCAGCGTGACTAGCGGCGTCTACGAGCAGTACTTC.

The CDR3 loop reads CASSSINRGPNTEAFF. CDR3 coding DNA: TGTGCCAGCAGCTCTATAAACAGGGGCCCTAACACTGAAGCTTTCTTT. The chain carries TRBV7-9 and TRBJ1-1; the match to TRBD1 covers 7 bases. The CDR3 sequence is 16 residues long. J was trimmed by 2 bases and V by 4 bases; bases with no gene match: 10. Germline CDR1 and CDR2: SEHNR and FQNEAQ (reference sequence).

This chain connects TRBV7-2 to TRBJ1-2; possible D gene TRBD1, 5 bases. With 7 bases removed from V and 7 bases from J, the gap between germline ends came to 16 bases. The CDR3 is 13 amino acids. Germline lookup yields CDR1 SGHTA and CDR2 FQGNSA. DNA of the CDR3: TGTGCCAGCATCCGACCCTCCGGGGGTGGCTACACCTTC. It specifies CASIRPSGGGYTF.

This chain connects TRBV28 to TRBJ2-1, with TRBD1 matching over 7 bases. CDR1 and CDR2 from the germline V gene are MDHEN and SYDVKM. Trimming cost V 8 bases and J 5 bases; bases outside gene matches: 9. The CDR3 is 14 amino acids. CDR3 in DNA: TGTGCCAGCTCTGGAGACAGGGTCGACAATGAGCAGTTCTTC. This gives the protein CASSGDRVDNEQFF.

This clone was detected only once. The V and J genes are TRBV9 and TRBJ1-1, with TRBD1 matching over 8 bases. This CDR3 contains 15 residues. The V segment lost 3 bases and the J segment 8 bases; nucleotides outside the gene matches: 12. Germline V gene sequence: CDR1 SGDLS, CDR2 YYNGEE. The CDR3 bases are TGTGCCAGCAGCGATGAACGCAACAGGGGGACCGAAGCTTTCTTT. Protein sequence: CASSDERNRGTEAFF.

The chain carries TRBV10-2 and TRBJ1-1; D is perhaps TRBD1 (6 bases). The CDR3 has 14 amino acids. V shed 6 bases and J shed 4 bases, with 15 bases lying between them. Looked up from germline, CDR1 is WSHSY and CDR2 is SAAADI. The CDR3 DNA follows: TGCGCCAGCAGAAGAGGGGGGGAAGCCACTGAAGCTTTCTTT. Translation: CASRRGGEATEAFF.

The rearrangement joins TRBV10-3 to TRBJ2-7, with D possibly being TRBD1 (8 bases). CDR3 length equals 13 residues. V lost 6 bases to trimming and J lost 3 bases, with 12 bases between them. CDR1 and CDR2 (germline): ENHRY, SYGVKD. The CDR3 protein is CAISTGGVYEQYF. CDR3 DNA sequence: TGTGCCATCAGCACAGGGGGGGTCTACGAGCAGTACTTC.

This chain uses TRBV7-2 with TRBJ1-1; 9 positions agree with TRBD1. CDR1 and CDR2 (germline): SGHTA, FQGNSA. Trimming took 6 bases from V and 7 from J; bases not matched to a gene: 6. This CDR3 comprises 13 residues. CDR3 coding DNA: TGTGCCAGCAGTTGGGACAGGGATCTTGAAGCTTTCTTT. This sequence encodes CASSWDRDLEAFF. The variable domain in full, with the rest retrieved from reference TRBV7-2 and TRBJ1-1, is GAGVSQSPSNKVTEKGKDVELRCDPISGHTALYWYRQSLGQGLEFLIYFQGNSAPDKSGLPSDRFSAERTGGSVSTLTIQRTQQEDSAVYLCASSWDRDLEAFFGQGTRLTVV.

This sequence joins TRBV4-1 and TRBJ2-5, with a tentative D call TRBD1 (6 bases). The CDR3 extends over 14 amino acids. Germline assignment: CDR1 MGHRA and CDR2 YSYEKL. V was clipped by 2 bases and J by 5 bases, with 12 bases between them. The CDR3 spells CASSQRTVGETQYF. The CDR3 nucleotides are TGCGCCAGCAGCCAACGGACAGTAGGGGAGACCCAGTACTTC.

V and J are TRBV9 and TRBJ2-3, with 10 nucleotides matching TRBD2. The J segment lost 1 base and the V segment lost 4 bases, leaving 3 bases of the junction unmatched. CDR1 is SGDLS, CDR2 YYNGEE, per germline. This CDR3 has 15 residues. The CDR3 region has the DNA TGTGCCAGCAGCCGGACTAGCGGACGCACAGATACGCAGTATTTT. Amino acid sequence: CASSRTSGRTDTQYF.

The rearrangement joins TRBV27 to TRBJ1-2, with 7 bases matching TRBD1. V lost 6 bases, J lost 6 bases, and 7 bases stayed unmatched. CDR1 is MNHEY, CDR2 SMNVEV, per germline (reference sequence). This CDR3 is built from 13 residues. The CDR3: CASSRDRENGYTF. Here the CDR3 DNA reads TGTGCCAGCAGCCGCGACAGGGAAAATGGCTACACCTTC.

Only one count was recorded for this clone. The chain employs TRBV7-9 and TRBJ2-2, with a possible D match to TRBD2 (5 bases). This CDR3 comprises 17 residues. From germline, CDR1 is SEHNR and CDR2 FQNEAQ (reference sequence). Trimming left V 5 bases short and J 1 base short, with 17 bases between. The CDR3: CASSPPLLAGNTGELFF. For the CDR3, the DNA is TGTGCCAGCAGCCCACCTCTTCTTGCGGGGAACACCGGGGAGCTGTTTTTT.

V and J are TRBV27 and TRBJ2-1; D is undetermined. Trimming removed 4 bases at V and 7 bases at J, with 11 bases between. This CDR3 contains 13 residues. From germline, CDR1 is MNHEY and CDR2 SMNVEV (reference sequence). The CDR3: CASSSTFTNEQFF. The CDR3 DNA sequence: TGTGCCAGCAGTTCAACTTTCACTAATGAGCAGTTCTTC.

The rearrangement links TRBV7-2 to TRBJ2-3; D is ambiguous. Between the trimmed V and J ends, which lost 5 bases and 0 bases, there was a span of 12 bases. The CDR3 has 15 residues. The germline CDR1 and CDR2 sequences are SGHTA and FQGNSA. CDR3 region: CASSPRAQSTDTQYF. The CDR3 DNA sequence: TGTGCCAGCAGCCCCCGGGCCCAAAGCACAGATACGCAGTATTTT.

V is TRBV7-2 and J is TRBJ2-5, with D possibly TRBD2 on 6 matching bases. The germline CDR1 and CDR2 sequences are SGHTA and FQGNSA. The CDR3 totals 15 residues. The ends were cut back, 0 bases at V and 5 bases at J, with 13 bases in the middle. The CDR3 coding sequence is TGTGCCAGCAGCTTAGCTCCGGGAGCTGGGGAGACCCAGTACTTC. Its protein product is CASSLAPGAGETQYF.

This clone was found once. V is TRBV6-2 or TRBV6-3 and J is TRBJ1-2; no clear D gene. V was trimmed by 5 bases and J by 8 bases, leaving 12 bases between them. The CDR3 sequence is 12 residues long. Germline V gene sequence: CDR1 MNHEY, CDR2 SVGEGT. The CDR3 nucleotides read TGTGCCAGCAGTCCCCTGAAAGGAGGCTACACCTTC. Translating it yields CASSPLKGGYTF.

To note about this clone: Other DNA sequences of this sample code for an identical CDR3. The genes are TRBV7-9 and TRBJ2-7; no reliable D call. This CDR3 has 12 amino acids. The ends were cut back, 3 bases at V and 0 bases at J, with 3 bases in the middle. Looked up from germline, CDR1 is SEHNR and CDR2 is FQNEAQ (reference sequence). The CDR3: CASSLSSYEQYF. As DNA, the CDR3 is TGTGCCAGCAGCTTGAGCTCCTACGAGCAGTACTTC.

J is TRBJ1-6 and V is TRBV6-5, with D possibly being TRBD1 (5 bases). Trimming took off 2 bases at V and 0 bases at J, with 5 bases between the two ends. CDR1 and CDR2 from the germline V gene are MNHEY and SVGAGI. The CDR3 sequence is 15 residues long. The CDR3 spells CASSYQGSYNSPLHF. The DNA for the CDR3 is TGTGCCAGCAGTTACCAGGGCTCCTATAATTCACCCCTCCACTTT.

This clone has only one observation. The chain is built from TRBV19 and TRBJ2-7; 8 nucleotides line up with TRBD1. The V segment lost 6 bases and the J segment 6 bases; nucleotides outside the gene matches: 10. This CDR3 comprises 14 residues. CDR1 and CDR2 from the germline V gene are LNHDA and SQIVND (reference sequence). The CDR3 loop reads CASSFQGARSEQYF. CDR3 DNA sequence: TGTGCCAGTAGCTTCCAGGGGGCTCGTAGCGAGCAGTACTTC.

The chain carries TRBV19 and TRBJ1-4; D possibly corresponds to TRBD1 (5 bases). V dropped 6 bases and J dropped 8 bases, with 22 bases sitting between them. CDR3 length: 16 residues. Germline V CDR1 and CDR2: LNHDA, SQIVND (reference sequence). The CDR3 nucleotides are TGTGCCAGTAGGCTCGTGGGACGGCCAGGGAAGGAAAAACTGTTTTTT. Its translation: CASRLVGRPGKEKLFF. Variable domain in full (rest from reference TRBV19 and TRBJ1-4): DGGITQSPKYLFRKEGQNVTLSCEQNLNHDAMYWYRQDPGQGLRLIYYSQIVNDFQKGDIAEGYSVSREKKESFPLTVTSAQKNPTAFYLCASRLVGRPGKEKLFFGSGTQLSVL.